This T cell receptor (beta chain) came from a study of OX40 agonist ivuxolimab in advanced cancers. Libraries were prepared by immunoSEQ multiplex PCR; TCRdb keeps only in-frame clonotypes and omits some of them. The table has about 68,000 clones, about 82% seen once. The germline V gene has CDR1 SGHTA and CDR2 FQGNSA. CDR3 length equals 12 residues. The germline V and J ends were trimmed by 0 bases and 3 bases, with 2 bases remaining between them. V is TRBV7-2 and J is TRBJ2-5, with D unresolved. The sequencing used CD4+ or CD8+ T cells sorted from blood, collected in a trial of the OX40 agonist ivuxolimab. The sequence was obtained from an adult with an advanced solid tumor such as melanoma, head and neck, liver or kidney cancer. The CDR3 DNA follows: TGTGCCAGCAGCTTAGCGAAAGAGACCCAGTACTTC. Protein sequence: CASSLAKETQYF.